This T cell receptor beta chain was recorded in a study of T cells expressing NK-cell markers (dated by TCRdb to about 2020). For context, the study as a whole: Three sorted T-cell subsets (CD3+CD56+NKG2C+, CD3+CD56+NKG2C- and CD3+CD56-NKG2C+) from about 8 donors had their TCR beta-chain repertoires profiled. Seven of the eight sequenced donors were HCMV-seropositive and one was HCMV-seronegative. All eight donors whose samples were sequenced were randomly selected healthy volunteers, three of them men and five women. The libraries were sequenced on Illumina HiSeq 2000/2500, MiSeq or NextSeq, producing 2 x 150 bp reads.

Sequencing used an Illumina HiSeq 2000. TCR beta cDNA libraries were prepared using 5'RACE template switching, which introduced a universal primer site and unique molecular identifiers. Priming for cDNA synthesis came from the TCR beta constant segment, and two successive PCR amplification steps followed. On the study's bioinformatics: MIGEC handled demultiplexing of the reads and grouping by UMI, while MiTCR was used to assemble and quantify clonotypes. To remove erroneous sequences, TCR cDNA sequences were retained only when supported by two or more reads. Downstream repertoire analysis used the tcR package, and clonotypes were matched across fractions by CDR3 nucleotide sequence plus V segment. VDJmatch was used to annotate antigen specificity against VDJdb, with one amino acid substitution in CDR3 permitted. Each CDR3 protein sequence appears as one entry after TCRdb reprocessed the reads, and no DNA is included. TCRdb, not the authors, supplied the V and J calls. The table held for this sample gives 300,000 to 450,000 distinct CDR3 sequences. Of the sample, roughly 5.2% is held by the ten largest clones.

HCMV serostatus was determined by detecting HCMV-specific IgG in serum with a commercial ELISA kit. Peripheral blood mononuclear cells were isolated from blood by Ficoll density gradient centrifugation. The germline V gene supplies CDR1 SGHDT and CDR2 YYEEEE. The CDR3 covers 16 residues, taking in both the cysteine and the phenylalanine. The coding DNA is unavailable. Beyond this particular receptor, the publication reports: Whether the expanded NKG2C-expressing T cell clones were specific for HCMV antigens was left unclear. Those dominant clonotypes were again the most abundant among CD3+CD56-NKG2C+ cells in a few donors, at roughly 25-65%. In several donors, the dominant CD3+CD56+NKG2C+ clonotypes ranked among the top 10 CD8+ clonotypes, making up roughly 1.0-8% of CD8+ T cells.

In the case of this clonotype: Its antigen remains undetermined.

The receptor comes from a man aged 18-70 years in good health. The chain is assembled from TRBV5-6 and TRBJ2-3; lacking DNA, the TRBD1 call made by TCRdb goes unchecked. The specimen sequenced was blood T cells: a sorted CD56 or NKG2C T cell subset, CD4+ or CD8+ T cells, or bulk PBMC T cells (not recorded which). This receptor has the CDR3 CASSWKRTGYTDTQYF.